The present TCR beta chain was sequenced within a study of read filtering for tumor transcriptome and immune sequencing. Study summary: Patients were 17 male and 11 to 15 female, mean age 65.9 years, range about 47 to 80. Study-level findings and limits: IR-seq and RNA-seq agreed better without single-read clonotypes. Single-read clonotypes: 80% to 90% of IR-seq clonotypes (approximately 3.7% of reads), roughly 73% of RNA-seq clonotypes (around 48% of reads).

This library used about 400 ng RNA and molecular barcoded adaptors spanning alpha/delta and beta/gamma chains. TCRdb reprocessed the reads with MiXCR, giving one entry per CDR3 protein. This table holds tens of thousands of distinct CDR3 sequences, around 20% found once. At the time of active disease, bone marrow was collected from every patient. The V end lost 3 bases, the J end lost 4 bases, and 10 bases lay between the germline ends. The germline CDR1 and CDR2 sequences are MNHEY and SMNVEV (reference sequence). The CDR3 runs 15 residues. This clonotype was observed many times. Its antigen is still unknown.

The sequence was collected from a donor aged 40 or older with multiple myeloma. The sample comprised a population of CD138-negative cells sorted from bone marrow. V is TRBV27 and J is TRBJ2-6; D gene ambiguous. CDR3 sequence: CASSFSMTGANVLTF. CDR3 nucleotides: TGTGCCAGCAGTTTTAGTATGACCGGGGCCAACGTCCTGACTTTC. Full variable domain (outside the CDR3, taken from reference TRBV27 and TRBJ2-6): EAQVTQNPRYLITVTGKKLTVTCSQNMNHEYMSWYRQDPGLGLRQIYYSMNVEVTDKGDVPEGYKVSRKEKRNFPLILESPSPNQTSLYFCASSFSMTGANVLTFGAGSRLTVL.